One sample yielded the 29 T cell receptor beta chains listed below, sequenced in a study of long-term antiretroviral therapy in people with HIV. Researchers ran immunoSEQ v3.0 at survey level. Repertoires were generated with immunoSEQ multiplex PCR, while TCRdb's copy carries only in-frame clones and drops some. In the table there are about 35,000 clones, approximately 85% of which are singletons. Sequencing used unsorted PBMCs, obtained 2.2 years after starting antiretroviral therapy. Every receptor here comes from a man between 18 and 35 years old with HIV.

V gene TRBV4-2 combines with J gene TRBJ1-1; D is possibly TRBD1 (5 bases). V was cut by 1 base and J by 4 bases, with 13 bases left in between. Germline V gene data show CDR1 as LGHNA and CDR2 as YNFKEQ. This CDR3 contains 15 residues. The CDR3, as DNA: TGTGCCAGCAGCCAAGGGGGAGGGACGGGCACTGAAGCTTTCTTT. Its translation is CASSQGGGTGTEAFF.

This clone is a singleton in its sample. The genes are TRBV30 and TRBJ2-7; TRBD1 aligns across 7 bases. V was clipped by 2 bases and J by 5 bases; unmatched bases: 6. Germline lookup yields CDR1 GTSNPN and CDR2 SVGIG (reference sequence). The CDR3 spans 13 residues. This chain's CDR3 is CAWSKTGFNEQYF. In nucleotides, the CDR3 is TGTGCCTGGAGTAAGACAGGGTTTAACGAGCAGTACTTC.

The chain recombines TRBV5-1 with TRBJ2-3; D is perhaps TRBD1 or TRBD2 (5 bases each). The germline V gene encodes CDR1 SGHRS and CDR2 YFSETQ. This CDR3 region has 14 residues. The ends were cut back, 4 bases at V and 2 bases at J, with 11 bases in the middle. CDR3 bases: TGCGCCAGCAGCCTCCGGGACGCCACAGATACGCAGTATTTT. Translated: CASSLRDATDTQYF.

The chain combines TRBV4-3 with TRBJ2-1; TRBD2 is a possible D gene (7 bases). The CDR3 sequence is 15 residues long. The V and J ends lost 1 base and 2 bases respectively, with 9 bases between them. Germline values: CDR1 LGHNA, CDR2 YSLEER. The CDR3 loop reads CASSQGGGPYNEQFF. The CDR3 DNA reads as TGCGCCAGCAGCCAAGGGGGGGGCCCCTACAATGAGCAGTTCTTC.

J is TRBJ2-5 and V is TRBV5-4; D remains ambiguous. The CDR3 is made up of 13 amino acids. CDR1 and CDR2 from the germline V gene are SGHNT and YYREEE (reference sequence). The V end was cut by 4 bases, the J end by 2 bases, with 9 bases between. The CDR3 sequence is CASSPRNQETQYF. CDR3 coding DNA: TGTGCCAGCAGCCCGCGCAATCAAGAGACCCAGTACTTC.

The chain links TRBV13 to TRBJ2-7; 8 bases map to TRBD1. V shed 4 bases, J shed 1 base, and the junction held 3 bases outside the gene matches. The CDR3 totals 14 residues. In germline, CDR1 is PRHDT, CDR2 FYEKMQ (reference sequence). CDR3 in amino acids: CASSSWTGSYEQYF. The CDR3 DNA follows: TGTGCCAGCAGCTCCTGGACAGGGTCCTACGAGCAGTACTTC.

CDR3: CASSSQGAGQPQHF. As DNA, the CDR3 is TGTGCCAGCAGCTCCCAGGGGGCCGGGCAGCCCCAGCATTTT. This chain links TRBV7-2 with TRBJ1-5; 8 nucleotides match TRBD1. V gave up 4 bases and J gave up 7 bases; unmatched junction bases: 6. CDR1 is SGHTA, CDR2 FQGNSA, per germline. CDR3 size: 14 residues.

V and J are TRBV5-1 and TRBJ1-5, with TRBD1 identical over 7 bases. The ends lost 4 bases at V and 0 bases at J; junction bases unmatched: 4. This CDR3 spans 15 amino acids. The germline V gene encodes CDR1 SGHRS and CDR2 YFSETQ. CDR3 sequence: CASSPGQVSNQPQHF. The CDR3 DNA reads as TGCGCCAGCAGCCCCGGACAGGTTAGCAATCAGCCCCAGCATTTT.

The gene calls are TRBV29-1 and TRBJ1-5; 10 bases are a match to TRBD1. The CDR3 has 12 amino acids. V was pared by 6 bases and J by 4 bases, with 0 bases of the junction left unmatched. CDR1 is SQVTM, CDR2 ANQGSEA, per germline. Here the CDR3 reads CSVGQGNQPQHF. DNA of the CDR3: TGCAGCGTGGGACAGGGGAATCAGCCCCAGCATTTT.

CDR3: CASSVGGTTGTEAFF. Here the CDR3 DNA reads TGTGCCAGCAGCGTAGGCGGGACAACCGGAACTGAAGCTTTCTTT. The rearrangement uses TRBV9 and TRBJ1-1; the D gene is possibly TRBD1 (6 bases). CDR3 length equals 15 residues. From germline, CDR1 is SGDLS and CDR2 YYNGEE. V was shortened by 0 bases and J by 5 bases, with 14 bases between the two germline ends. The full variable domain, rest sourced from reference TRBV9 and TRBJ1-1, is DSGVTQTPKHLITATGQRVTLRCSPRSGDLSVYWYQQSLDQGLQFLIQYYNGEERAKGNILERFSAQQFPDLHSELNLSSLELGDSALYFCASSVGGTTGTEAFFGQGTRLTVV.

This clone was found a few times. The V and J genes are TRBV19 and TRBJ1-2; possible D gene TRBD1, 5 bases. From germline, CDR1 is LNHDA and CDR2 SQIVND (reference sequence). V lost 8 bases and J 4 bases, leaving 14 bases between the germline ends. The CDR3 contains 13 residues. CDR3 amino acids: CASCLPGSYGYTF. The CDR3 DNA follows: TGTGCCAGTTGCCTTCCAGGGAGCTATGGCTACACCTTC.

The chain combines TRBV5-5 with TRBJ2-2; D not certain. Trimming took 1 base from V and 7 from J, leaving 11 bases between them. In germline, CDR1 is SGHKS, CDR2 YYEKEE (reference sequence). The CDR3 loop spans 14 amino acids. CDR3 nucleotides: TGTGCCAGCAGCTTGTCACAAGCTAGCGGGGAGCTGTTTTTT. Protein: CASSLSQASGELFF.

V is TRBV9 and J is TRBJ1-2; D gene ambiguous. CDR1 and CDR2 (germline): SGDLS, YYNGEE. V shed 0 bases and J shed 7 bases, with 16 bases lying between them. CDR3 size: 15 residues. The CDR3 is CASSVGAIARLGYTF. The CDR3 DNA is TGTGCCAGCAGCGTAGGAGCAATAGCCCGCCTTGGCTACACCTTC.

This clone was detected only a few times. J is TRBJ1-2 and V is TRBV6-5; the D gene is possibly TRBD1 (5 bases). This CDR3 spans 12 amino acids. Germline CDR1 MNHEY, CDR2 SVGAGI. The germline V and J ends were trimmed by 6 bases and 8 bases, with 13 bases remaining between them. CDR3 amino acids: CASRTPGSGYTF. CDR3 coding DNA: TGTGCCAGCAGAACCCCAGGGTCGGGCTACACCTTC.

V usage is TRBV5-1 and J usage is TRBJ1-4; D remains ambiguous. Germline V gene data show CDR1 as SGHRS and CDR2 as YFSETQ. Trimming removed 0 bases from V and 3 bases from J, with 9 bases in between. This CDR3 has 15 amino acids. CDR3 DNA sequence: TGCGCCAGCAGCTTGGCCGGGAGGTCTAATGAAAAACTGTTTTTT. The encoded protein is CASSLAGRSNEKLFF.

V gene TRBV2 combines with J gene TRBJ2-3; the match to TRBD2 covers 9 bases. Trimming cost V 4 bases and J 6 bases; bases outside gene matches: 8. The CDR3 consists of 15 residues. Germline CDR1 SNHLY, CDR2 FYNNEI. The CDR3 loop reads CASSVGAGGSDTQYF. CDR3 nucleotide sequence: TGTGCCAGCAGTGTAGGAGCGGGGGGTTCTGATACGCAGTATTTT.

V usage is TRBV10-3 and J usage is TRBJ1-4; maybe TRBD1 (6 bases). V lost 10 bases, J lost 5 bases, and 14 bases lay in between. Germline CDR1 reads ENHRY; CDR2 reads SYGVKD. CDR3 size: 13 residues. Here the CDR3 reads CASKQGVNEKLFF. The CDR3, as DNA: TGTGCCAGCAAACAGGGTGTCAATGAAAAACTGTTTTTT.

This chain links TRBV2 with TRBJ2-5; the match to TRBD2 covers 10 bases. Germline-derived CDR1 and CDR2 are SNHLY and FYNNEI. This CDR3 comprises 15 residues. V shed 6 bases and J 2 bases; nucleotides not matched to a gene: 6. In DNA, the CDR3 is TGTGCCAGCAGGAAAGGGACTAGCGTTCAAGAGACCCAGTACTTC. Its translation: CASRKGTSVQETQYF.

The count of this clone is one. V and J are TRBV6-4 and TRBJ1-2, with no clear D. CDR3 length equals 14 residues. Deletions cut 2 bases from V and 4 bases from J, with 11 bases between. Looked up from germline, CDR1 is MRHNA and CDR2 is SNTAGT. CDR3 coding DNA: TGTGCCAGCAGTGACCGACCGGACGGCTATGGCTACACCTTC. Translation gives CASSDRPDGYGYTF.

V gene TRBV5-1 combines with J gene TRBJ1-2, with a tentative D call TRBD1 (6 bases). Germline V gene data show CDR1 as SGHRS and CDR2 as YFSETQ. The V gene lost 0 bases and the J gene lost 3 bases, with 6 bases spanning the gap. The CDR3 is 13 amino acids. The CDR3 DNA reads TGCGCCAGCAGCTTGGCAGGGGACTATGGCTACACCTTC. Translation: CASSLAGDYGYTF.

The gene calls are TRBV28 and TRBJ2-7, with D perhaps matching TRBD1 (6 bases). This CDR3 spans 12 amino acids. The V end lost 8 bases, the J end lost 3 bases, and 11 bases lay between the germline ends. Germline V lookup: CDR1 MDHEN, CDR2 SYDVKM. The CDR3 spells CASLTTGYEQYF. In DNA, the CDR3 is TGTGCCAGCCTAACGACAGGCTACGAGCAGTACTTC.

This chain uses TRBV4-1 with TRBJ1-1; the D gene is possibly TRBD1 (6 bases). The germline CDR1 and CDR2 sequences are MGHRA and YSYEKL. Trimming shortened V by 3 bases and J by 8 bases, and 22 bases separated the two germline ends. The CDR3 covers 16 residues. CDR3 region: CASSHRYAGESGEAFF. Written as DNA, the CDR3 is TGCGCCAGCAGCCATCGTTATGCAGGGGAATCCGGGGAAGCTTTCTTT.

With respect to this clone: This sample includes further DNA sequences coding for the same CDR3. CDR3 region: CASSLDRGGYTF. The DNA for the CDR3 is TGCGCCAGCAGCTTAGACAGGGGAGGCTACACCTTC. The rearrangement links TRBV5-1 to TRBJ1-2, with 8 bases lining up with TRBD1. J lost 8 bases, V lost 2 bases, and 2 bases had no gene match. Germline V gives CDR1 SGHRS, CDR2 YFSETQ. This CDR3 is 12 amino acids long. The complete variable domain, with remaining parts taken from reference TRBV5-1 and TRBJ1-2, reads KAGVTQTPRYLIKTRGQQVTLSCSPISGHRSVSWYQQTPGQGLQFLFEYFSETQRNKGNFPGRFSGRQFSNSRSEMNVSTLELGDSALYLCASSLDRGGYTFGSGTRLTVV.

The V call is TRBV7-9, the J call TRBJ2-1; D remains ambiguous. The CDR3 covers 13 residues. Germline V gives CDR1 SEHNR, CDR2 FQNEAQ (reference sequence). V was cut by 3 bases and J by 6 bases, with 9 bases left in between. Here the CDR3 reads CASSFKLINEQFF. The CDR3 bases are TGTGCCAGCAGCTTTAAACTGATCAATGAGCAGTTCTTC. The full variable domain, rest sourced from reference TRBV7-9 and TRBJ2-1, is DTGVSQNPRHKITKRGQNVTFRCDPISEHNRLYWYRQTLGQGPEFLTYFQNEAQLEKSRLLSDRFSAERPKGSFSTLEIQRTEQGDSAMYLCASSFKLINEQFFGPGTRLTVL.

The V call is TRBV25-1, the J call TRBJ2-2; D possibly corresponds to TRBD1 (6 bases). CDR1 and CDR2 from the germline V gene are MGHDK and SYGVNS. The CDR3 totals 14 residues. Deletions cut 8 bases from V and 2 bases from J, with 12 bases between. The CDR3 here is CASGRTVNTGELFF. The CDR3 DNA reads TGTGCCAGCGGACGGACAGTAAACACCGGGGAGCTGTTTTTT.

V usage is TRBV10-3 and J usage is TRBJ2-5; maybe TRBD2 (6 bases). V lost 4 bases and J lost 2, with 14 bases in between. The CDR3 is 15 amino acids. CDR1 is ENHRY, CDR2 SYGVKD, per germline. This chain's CDR3 is CAISAVGGVQETQYF. For the CDR3, the DNA is TGTGCCATCAGTGCCGTGGGGGGAGTTCAAGAGACCCAGTACTTC.

The chain links TRBV6-6 to TRBJ2-7, with no clear D. This CDR3 is 15 amino acids long. V was clipped by 2 bases and J by 3 bases, with 14 bases between them. The germline V gene encodes CDR1 MNHNY and CDR2 SVGAGI (reference sequence). DNA of the CDR3: TGTGCCAGCAGTTACAGCGTCTACCTGAACTACGAGCAGTACTTC. This gives the protein CASSYSVYLNYEQYF.

The chain couples TRBV15 to TRBJ1-5; 7 nucleotides match TRBD1. The CDR3 is 15 residues long. In germline, CDR1 is LNHNV, CDR2 YYDKDF (reference sequence). After removal of 1 base from V and 4 bases from J, the junction contained 4 bases not matched to a gene. The CDR3 coding sequence is TGTGCCACCAGCAGAGGGGGCAGGGGGAATCAGCCCCAGCATTTT. Residues: CATSRGGRGNQPQHF.

This chain uses TRBV4-1 with TRBJ2-7, with 8 bases identical to TRBD1. Germline loops: CDR1 MGHRA, CDR2 YSYEKL. This CDR3 spans 15 amino acids. Losses at the gene ends were 4 bases for V and 2 bases for J; bases not matched to a gene: 7. The chain's CDR3 is CASSRRTGFTYEQYF. CDR3 DNA: TGCGCCAGCAGCCGACGGACAGGGTTTACCTACGAGCAGTACTTC.